One and the same sample provided the 31 T cell receptor beta chains below, sequenced in a study of T cell responses to AZD1222 COVID-19 vaccine. Sequenced by immunoSEQ multiplex PCR; TCRdb stores in-frame clones only, minus some. The sample consists of about 140,000 clones, nearly 95% of them appearing once. The specimen comprised peripheral blood, sampled on day 0 of AZD1222 vaccination. Receptors originate from an adult in good health.

The chain recombines TRBV11-2 with TRBJ1-3; no definite D call. The CDR3 length is 17 residues. Per the germline V gene, CDR1 is SGHAT and CDR2 is FQNNGV. V was shortened by 5 bases and J by 0 bases, with 17 bases between the two germline ends. The CDR3 DNA follows: TGTGCCAGCAGCCTACGAGGAGACCCCCGCTCTGGAAACACCATATATTTT. Encoded protein: CASSLRGDPRSGNTIYF.

This sequence joins TRBV3-1 (or the pseudogene TRBV3-2) and TRBJ1-4, with D tentatively TRBD1 (6 bases). The CDR3 runs to 17 residues. Germline CDR1 is LGHDT and CDR2 is YNNKEL (reference sequence). V lost 4 bases and J lost 7, with 22 bases in between. The DNA for the CDR3 is TGTGCCAGCAGCCCTTACCCTACAGGGCAATGGAGTGAAAAACTGTTTTTT. It encodes CASSPYPTGQWSEKLFF.

J is TRBJ2-7 and V is TRBV5-1; 12 bases are a match to TRBD1. Germline V gene sequence: CDR1 SGHRS, CDR2 YFSETQ. V lost 4 bases, J lost 3 bases, and 5 bases stayed unmatched. The CDR3 runs 15 residues. CDR3 loop: CASSPGQGANYEQYF. As DNA, the CDR3 is TGCGCCAGCAGCCCGGGACAGGGGGCGAACTACGAGCAGTACTTC.

The V call is TRBV12-3 or TRBV12-4, the J call TRBJ2-7; D unresolved. Deletions cut 8 bases from V and 4 bases from J, with 12 bases between. The CDR3 sequence is 12 residues long. The CDR3 region has the DNA TGTGCCAGCGCCCAGCCCCCGTACGAGCAGTACTTC. Its protein product is CASAQPPYEQYF.

V usage is TRBV3-1 (or the pseudogene TRBV3-2) and J usage is TRBJ1-2; TRBD1 aligns across 7 bases. This CDR3 spans 15 amino acids. Germline values: CDR1 LGHDT, CDR2 YNNKEL (reference sequence). V lost 2 bases to trimming and J lost 4 bases; unmatched junction nucleotides: 7. As DNA, the CDR3 is TGTGCCAGCAGCCAAAGAGTGAGGACAGGCTATGGCTACACCTTC. Translated, it gives CASSQRVRTGYGYTF.

This clone was counted once. The chain employs TRBV19 and TRBJ2-5; D not resolved. Germline assignment: CDR1 LNHDA and CDR2 SQIVND (reference sequence). The V and J ends lost 3 bases and 2 bases respectively, with 10 bases between them. CDR3 length: 14 amino acids. This CDR3 is CASSMRHPQETQYF. In DNA form, the CDR3 reads TGTGCCAGTAGTATGCGCCACCCTCAAGAGACCCAGTACTTC.

The chain uses TRBV11-1 and TRBJ1-1, with D possibly matching TRBD1 (5 bases). There are 14 residues in the CDR3. The germline V gene encodes CDR1 SGHAT and CDR2 FQDESV (reference sequence). Trimming removed 4 bases from V and 1 base from J, with 10 bases in between. CDR3 sequence (DNA): TGTGCCAGCAGCTCTCAGGGTGGGAACACTGAAGCTTTCTTT. This translates into CASSSQGGNTEAFF.

This rearrangement joins TRBV27 to TRBJ1-5, with TRBD1 matching over 7 bases. The CDR3 totals 17 residues. J was trimmed by 2 bases and V by 1 base; bases with no gene match: 8. CDR1 MNHEY and CDR2 SMNVEV come from the germline V gene (reference sequence). CDR3 sequence: CASSLYPQGTRNQPQHF. CDR3 in DNA: TGTGCCAGCAGTTTATACCCACAGGGGACCCGCAATCAGCCCCAGCATTTT.

This clone was seen just once. The V and J genes are TRBV27 and TRBJ1-6; D remains unclear. The length of the CDR3 is 16 residues. V was clipped by 5 bases and J by 0 bases, with 11 bases between them. Per germline, CDR1 MNHEY and CDR2 SMNVEV (reference sequence). The CDR3 DNA reads TGTGCCAGCAGTCCGAAGGGAAGCTCCTATAATTCACCCCTCCACTTT. It specifies CASSPKGSSYNSPLHF.

The chain combines TRBV4-2 with TRBJ2-7, with no clear D. Deletions cut 0 bases from V and 0 bases from J, with 9 bases between. Per germline, CDR1 LGHNA and CDR2 YNFKEQ. This CDR3 comprises 15 residues. The CDR3 sequence: CASSQDGWDSYEQYF. The CDR3 DNA reads TGTGCCAGCAGCCAAGATGGGTGGGACTCCTACGAGCAGTACTTC.

The chain carries TRBV28 and TRBJ2-2, with D perhaps TRBD2 (6 bases). In germline, CDR1 is MDHEN, CDR2 SYDVKM. Trimming pared 4 bases from V and 1 base from J, leaving 13 bases between. The CDR3 consists of 16 residues. The CDR3 DNA is TGTGCCAGCAGTTCCGCCTCGGGACTGAACACCGGGGAGCTGTTTTTT. Translated, it gives CASSSASGLNTGELFF.

The CDR3 sequence: CASSQGGQGGYTF. DNA of the CDR3: TGTGCCAGCAGCCAAGGAGGCCAAGGTGGCTACACCTTC. This sequence joins TRBV4-2 and TRBJ1-2; D ambiguous. Trimming took 1 base from V and 7 from J, leaving 10 bases between them. CDR1 and CDR2 from the germline V gene are LGHNA and YNFKEQ. The CDR3 runs to 13 residues.

The chain couples TRBV4-2 to TRBJ1-5, with a tentative D call TRBD1 (6 bases). Per germline, CDR1 LGHNA and CDR2 YNFKEQ. Trimming stripped 0 bases from V and 2 bases from J, with 14 bases between. This CDR3 spans 17 amino acids. The CDR3 DNA follows: TGTGCCAGCAGCCAAGAGCGGGGGGCTGAGGGCAATCAGCCCCAGCATTTT. This codes for CASSQERGAEGNQPQHF.

The chain combines TRBV18 with TRBJ2-5, with TRBD1 identical over 8 bases. Germline CDR1 and CDR2: KGHSH and LQKENI. The CDR3 contains 14 residues. J lost 2 bases, V lost 2 bases, and 1 base had no gene match. The CDR3 reads CASSPNRGQETQYF. CDR3 sequence (DNA): TGTGCCAGCTCACCAAACAGGGGGCAAGAGACCCAGTACTTC.

This clone was seen only once. The CDR3 sequence is CASSQEGGYGYTF. The CDR3 DNA reads TGTGCCAGCAGCCAAGAAGGCGGTTATGGCTACACCTTC. The rearrangement uses TRBV3-1 (or the pseudogene TRBV3-2) and TRBJ1-2; D unclear. The V end was cut by 0 bases, the J end by 5 bases, with 7 bases between. The CDR3 extends over 13 amino acids. CDR1 is LGHDT and CDR2 is YNNKEL in the germline V gene (reference sequence).

The gene calls are TRBV28 and TRBJ1-1, with 7 bases that match TRBD1. The germline gives CDR1 MDHEN, CDR2 SYDVKM. V shed 6 bases, J shed 9 bases, and the junction held 7 bases outside the gene matches. The CDR3 runs to 12 residues. CDR3 amino acids: CASSVRTGQAFF. CDR3 bases: TGTGCCAGCAGCGTACGGACAGGCCAAGCTTTCTTT.

This clone was detected a few times. This chain connects TRBV7-9 to TRBJ2-7; D is perhaps TRBD1 (5 bases). In germline, CDR1 is SEHNR, CDR2 FQNEAQ (reference sequence). The CDR3 covers 14 residues. V lost 6 bases and J lost 0, with 12 bases in between. The CDR3 reads CASSGQGSSYEQYF. The CDR3 coding sequence is TGTGCCAGCAGTGGGCAGGGCTCCTCCTACGAGCAGTACTTC.

The genes are TRBV6-2 or TRBV6-3 and TRBJ2-3, with 9 bases lining up with TRBD2. Germline V gives CDR1 MNHEY, CDR2 SVGEGT. V dropped 6 bases and J dropped 6; count of bases not matched to a gene: 19. The CDR3 length is 18 residues. CDR3 nucleotide sequence: TGTGCCAGCAGCTCCTTGCGCGGGGGGGGCCATTCCCGGGATACGCAGTATTTT. Its protein product is CASSSLRGGGHSRDTQYF.

V usage is TRBV19 and J usage is TRBJ2-7; D remains ambiguous. The germline V gene encodes CDR1 LNHDA and CDR2 SQIVND (reference sequence). Trimming removed 6 bases from V and 0 bases from J, with 15 bases in between. The CDR3 contains 15 residues. CDR3 residues: CASSQESSSSYEQYF. CDR3 DNA: TGTGCCAGTAGCCAAGAATCCTCTAGCTCCTACGAGCAGTACTTC. Complete variable domain (other parts from reference TRBV19 and TRBJ2-7): DGGITQSPKYLFRKEGQNVTLSCEQNLNHDAMYWYRQDPGQGLRLIYYSQIVNDFQKGDIAEGYSVSREKKESFPLTVTSAQKNPTAFYLCASSQESSSSYEQYFGPGTRLTVT.

The chain employs TRBV20-1 and TRBJ2-7; a possible D gene is TRBD1 (5 bases). V was cut by 3 bases and J by 0 bases, with 12 bases left in between. The CDR3 runs 14 residues. The V gene's germline CDR1 is DFQATT and CDR2 SNEGSKA (reference sequence). As DNA, the CDR3 is TGCAGTGCTAGTGAAACAGGTAGCTCCTACGAGCAGTACTTC. Amino acid sequence: CSASETGSSYEQYF.

J is TRBJ1-5 and V is TRBV5-1; maybe TRBD1 (6 bases). In germline, CDR1 is SGHRS, CDR2 YFSETQ. V was shortened by 4 bases and J by 7 bases, with 15 bases between the two germline ends. This CDR3 region has 14 residues. The CDR3 nucleotides are TGCGCCAGCAGCCCGCGGGGGGGCTTACAGCCCCAGCATTTT. Its translation is CASSPRGGLQPQHF. Using reference TRBV5-1 and TRBJ1-5 for the parts outside the CDR3, the full variable domain is KAGVTQTPRYLIKTRGQQVTLSCSPISGHRSVSWYQQTPGQGLQFLFEYFSETQRNKGNFPGRFSGRQFSNSRSEMNVSTLELGDSALYLCASSPRGGLQPQHFGDGTRLSIL.

The table lists this clone with a count of one. The chain is built from TRBV27 and TRBJ1-1; D is ambiguous. The germline CDR1 and CDR2 sequences are MNHEY and SMNVEV (reference sequence). Between the trimmed V and J ends, which lost 4 bases and 4 bases, there was a span of 10 bases. This CDR3 has 13 residues. CDR3 loop: CASSWGIVTEAFF. The CDR3, as DNA: TGTGCCAGCAGTTGGGGTATTGTCACTGAAGCTTTCTTT.

The chain joins TRBV3-1 (or the pseudogene TRBV3-2) to TRBJ1-3, with no clear D. CDR1 is LGHDT and CDR2 is YNNKEL in the germline V gene (reference sequence). The V end lost 4 bases, the J end lost 0 bases, and 16 bases lay between the germline ends. CDR3 length: 17 residues. The CDR3 loop reads CASSPAAISYSGNTIYF. CDR3 nucleotides: TGTGCCAGCAGCCCCGCGGCGATCTCCTACTCTGGAAACACCATATATTTT.

V usage is TRBV29-1 and J usage is TRBJ1-2; D is unresolved. This CDR3 spans 13 amino acids. CDR1 SQVTM and CDR2 ANQGSEA come from the germline V gene. Trimming removed 0 bases from V and 4 bases from J, with 9 bases in between. Here the CDR3 DNA reads TGCAGCGTTGAAGAGGGCACACGCTATGGCTACACCTTC. This encodes CSVEEGTRYGYTF. Together with reference TRBV29-1 and TRBJ1-2, the CDR3 gives the full variable domain: SAVISQKPSRDICQRGTSLTIQCQVDSQVTMMFWYRQQPGQSLTLIATANQGSEATYESGFVIDKFPISRPNLTFSTLTVSNMSPEDSSIYLCSVEEGTRYGYTFGSGTRLTVV.

V is TRBV10-2 and J is TRBJ1-1; D gene uncertain. Germline V gives CDR1 WSHSY, CDR2 SAAADI. The CDR3 spans 13 residues. The V end was cut by 3 bases, the J end by 0 bases, with 5 bases between. In nucleotides, the CDR3 is TGCGCCAGCAGTGACGCTGTGAACACTGAAGCTTTCTTT. Translating it yields CASSDAVNTEAFF.

The genes are TRBV28 and TRBJ2-2; D is possibly TRBD1 (6 bases). The V gene's germline CDR1 is MDHEN and CDR2 SYDVKM. This CDR3 is built from 14 residues. V dropped 7 bases and J dropped 5 bases, with 14 bases sitting between them. This CDR3 reads CASTLGGLTGELFF. In DNA, the CDR3 is TGTGCCAGCACCCTAGGGGGATTAACCGGGGAGCTGTTTTTT.

The chain employs TRBV4-2 and TRBJ1-2; no firm D call. Germline values: CDR1 LGHNA, CDR2 YNFKEQ. V lost 0 bases, J lost 4 bases, and 3 bases lay in between. CDR3 length equals 12 residues. DNA of the CDR3: TGTGCCAGCAGCCAAGATCCCTATGGCTACACCTTC. Protein sequence: CASSQDPYGYTF.

Remarks on this clone: Within the sample, other DNA sequences also encode this same CDR3. CDR3 loop: CASSSGGGEQYF. CDR3 DNA: TGCGCCAGCAGCTCAGGGGGCGGCGAGCAGTACTTC. The rearrangement links TRBV5-1 to TRBJ2-7, with 8 bases that match TRBD1. The J segment lost 6 bases and the V segment lost 3 bases, leaving 2 bases of the junction unmatched. The CDR3 length is 12 residues. Germline CDR1 SGHRS, CDR2 YFSETQ.

This chain joins TRBV27 and TRBJ2-1; D is perhaps TRBD1 or TRBD2 (6 bases each). CDR1 and CDR2 (germline): MNHEY, SMNVEV (reference sequence). The CDR3 is 16 residues long. The ends were cut back, 0 bases at V and 9 bases at J, with 18 bases in the middle. This CDR3 reads CASSLSLYPGAGEQFF. CDR3 nucleotides: TGTGCCAGCAGTTTATCCTTATATCCGGGGGCGGGTGAGCAGTTCTTC.

For the CDR3, the DNA is TGCGCCAGCAGCGCGGGGGGCCAAAGCACAGATACGCAGTATTTT. Encoded protein: CASSAGGQSTDTQYF. J is TRBJ2-3 and V is TRBV5-1; 8 positions agree with TRBD2. The V gene's germline CDR1 is SGHRS and CDR2 YFSETQ. The CDR3 spans 15 residues. The ends lost 4 bases at V and 0 bases at J; junction bases unmatched: 4.

The rearrangement uses TRBV5-1 and TRBJ2-7; D is possibly TRBD1 or TRBD2 (5 bases each). CDR1 is SGHRS and CDR2 is YFSETQ in the germline V gene. The V and J ends lost 1 base and 2 bases respectively, with 13 bases between them. The CDR3 extends over 15 amino acids. In DNA, the CDR3 is TGCGCCAGCAGCTTGTTCTTGGGGGACGCCTACGAGCAGTACTTC. Protein product: CASSLFLGDAYEQYF.